This record looks at one T cell receptor (beta chain) sequence and its context. The antigen remains undetermined. The time point was: week 5, during vaccination. Every single dose of the vaccine, 300 ug of mutant IDH1 20-mer peptide, came with topical imiquimod. The data belong to a study of a mutant IDH1 vaccine in newly diagnosed glioma. The wider study: Patients were pretreated with radiotherapy, temozolomide, or both, mostly both.

Study results and caveats: Across multiple MHC alleles, 93.3% of patients had vaccine-induced responses.

Generated by immunoSEQ multiplex PCR, the TCRdb table keeps only in-frame clones and is missing some. The sample includes 38,000 or so clones, just over 90% of them seen just once. The specimen was PBMCs, collected from a glioma patient whose treatment included an IDH1 peptide vaccine. The receptor was derived from a man aged 50-59 years with glioma.

The CDR3 spells CAWSRDRGIRGRTEAFF. DNA of the CDR3: TGTGCCTGGAGCCGGGACAGGGGGATTAGGGGACGAACTGAAGCTTTCTTT. The chain combines TRBV30 with TRBJ1-1; TRBD1 matches at 11 bases. The germline CDR1 and CDR2 sequences are GTSNPN and SVGIG (reference sequence). The CDR3 totals 17 residues. Trimming cost V 3 bases and J 5 bases; bases outside gene matches: 14.